This T cell receptor (beta chain) was recorded in a study of blood T cells in healthy people across ages. This clonotype occurred many times. Its target is unknown. Study conclusions and caveats: Roughly linearly, TCR beta diversity per million T cells fell as age increased. Donor CMV infection status was unknown, possibly confounding age-related changes in expanded clonotypes.

Sample-barcoded 5' priming and a J-beta primer mix drove a second PCR of about 6 to 11 cycles. TCRdb passed the 5' RACE reads through MiXCR, listing each CDR3 protein once. The data show more than 1 million distinct CDR3 sequences, over 35% seen once. CDR1 is SQVTM and CDR2 is ANQGSEA in the germline V gene. Trimming pared 4 bases from V and 0 bases from J, leaving 7 bases between. There are 12 residues in the CDR3. The sample taken for sequencing was blood. This TCR was recovered from an older woman in good health. The chain recombines TRBV29-1 with TRBJ2-7; D is unresolved. The CDR3 region is CSVGGGSYEQYF. The CDR3 DNA reads TGCAGCGTTGGCGGCGGCTCCTACGAGCAGTACTTC.